The clone carrying this T cell receptor beta chain was seen a handful of times. The data were taken from a study of T-cell reconstitution after alpha-beta-depleted transplantation in children. The authors prepared the TCRbeta library with unique molecular identifiers. MiXCR, applied by TCRdb to the PCR reads, yields one record per CDR3 protein. The sample shows 330,000 or so distinct CDR3 sequences, 10% of them seen only once. CDR1 and CDR2 (germline): SGHTA, FQGNSA. Trimming took off 0 bases at V and 9 bases at J, with 9 bases between the two ends. The CDR3 runs 13 residues. Source: PBMCs from the stem cell graft donor, taken from the stem cell graft. V is TRBV7-2 and J is TRBJ2-1; D not resolved. The clonotype comes from a human donor who donated a stem cell graft to a child with acute lymphoblastic leukemia. The CDR3 DNA reads as TGTGCCAGCAGCTTAGCTAGTTACGGTGAGCAGTTCTTC. Protein product: CASSLASYGEQFF. The whole variable domain, filled in from reference TRBV7-2 and TRBJ2-1, reads GAGVSQSPSNKVTEKGKDVELRCDPISGHTALYWYRQSLGQGLEFLIYFQGNSAPDKSGLPSDRFSAERTGGSVSTLTIQRTQQEDSAVYLCASSLASYGEQFFGPGTRLTVL.